The 6 T cell receptor beta chains below come from one sample, sequenced in a study of early T cells in non-severe SARS-CoV-2 infection. MiXCR, run by TCRdb on the 5' RACE reads, gives a single entry per CDR3 protein. The table includes fewer than 40,000 distinct CDR3 sequences, approximately 5.2% detected once. Material: whole blood. These receptors were obtained from an adult who was a healthcare worker with PCR-confirmed SARS-CoV-2 infection or an uninfected control (not recorded which).

This clonotype has a count of ten or more. This CDR3 reads CASSLAASYEQYV. In nucleotides, the CDR3 is TGTGCCAGCAGTTTAGCGGCCTCCTACGAGCAGTACGTC. The chain links TRBV6-6 to TRBJ2-7, with D possibly being TRBD2 (6 bases). The germline CDR1 and CDR2 sequences are MNHNY and SVGAGI (reference sequence). Trimming pared 4 bases from V and 0 bases from J, leaving 7 bases between. This CDR3 is built from 13 residues.

This sequence joins TRBV29-1 and TRBJ2-1; D is unresolved. The CDR3 contains 13 residues. Germline CDR1 is SQVTM and CDR2 is ANQGSEA. The V end was cut by 4 bases, the J end by 1 base, with 8 bases between. The CDR3 bases are TGCAGCGTTGGACGGTTGTCCTACAATGAGCAGTTCTTC. Its protein product is CSVGRLSYNEQFF.

This clonotype showed up just a few times. This chain connects TRBV29-1 to TRBJ2-7; 12 nucleotides line up with TRBD2. CDR1 is SQVTM, CDR2 ANQGSEA, per germline. V trimming: 1 base; J trimming: 2 bases; junction bases outside the gene matches: 6. This CDR3 spans 16 amino acids. CDR3 region: CSVEGTLAGGTYEQYF. The DNA of the CDR3 is TGCAGCGTTGAAGGCACACTAGCGGGAGGAACCTACGAGCAGTACTTC.

This clonotype was detected ten times or more. V is TRBV29-1 and J is TRBJ2-1; D unclear. With 4 bases removed from V and 7 bases from J, the gap between germline ends came to 11 bases. In germline, CDR1 is SQVTM, CDR2 ANQGSEA. The CDR3 length is 12 residues. CDR3 residues: CSVGTRYNEQFF. The CDR3 region has the DNA TGCAGCGTTGGGACCCGTTATAATGAGCAGTTCTTC.

This clonotype occurred many times. The chain is built from TRBV15 and TRBJ2-7, with TRBD1 matching 8 bases. Germline V lookup: CDR1 LNHNV, CDR2 YYDKDF (reference sequence). Trimming removed 4 bases from V and 2 bases from J; junction bases left unmatched: 10. The CDR3 is 16 amino acids. The CDR3 region is CATSILPGQVPYEQYF. The CDR3 nucleotides are TGTGCCACCAGCATACTCCCGGGACAGGTTCCCTACGAGCAGTACTTC.

This clonotype was seen many times. The chain links TRBV11-2 to TRBJ2-1; tentatively, D is TRBD1 (5 bases). CDR1 and CDR2 (germline): SGHAT, FQNNGV. There are 13 residues in the CDR3. Trimming removed 1 base from V and 8 bases from J, with 9 bases in between. CDR3 DNA sequence: TGTGCCAGCAGCTTAGGGCAGGGCTATGAGCAGTTCTTC. Protein product: CASSLGQGYEQFF.